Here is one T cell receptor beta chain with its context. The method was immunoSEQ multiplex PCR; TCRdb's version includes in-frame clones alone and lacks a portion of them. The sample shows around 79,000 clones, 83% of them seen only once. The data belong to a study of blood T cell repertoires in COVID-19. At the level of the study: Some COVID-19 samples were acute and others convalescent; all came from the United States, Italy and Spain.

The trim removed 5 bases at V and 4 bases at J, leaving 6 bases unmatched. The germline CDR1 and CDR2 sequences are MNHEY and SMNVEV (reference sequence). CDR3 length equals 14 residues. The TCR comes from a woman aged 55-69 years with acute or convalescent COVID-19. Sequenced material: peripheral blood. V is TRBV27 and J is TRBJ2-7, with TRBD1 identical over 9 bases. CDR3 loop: CASSGTGPLYEQYF. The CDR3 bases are TGTGCCAGCAGTGGGACAGGGCCTTTGTACGAGCAGTACTTC.